A selection of T cell receptor beta chains follows, all from one sample in a study of identical twins. TCRdb re-analysed the 5' RACE reads in MiXCR, keeping a single row per CDR3 protein. The sample includes 200,000 to 300,000 distinct CDR3 sequences, roughly an eighth seen only once; the top ten take roughly 4.2%. The same sample was also used in a study of yellow fever vaccine responses in identical twins.

Sequencing was performed on memory (CD45RO+) T cells sorted from blood. All receptors derive from a woman under 30 in good health. CDR3s include the opening cysteine and the closing phenylalanine or tryptophan. D genes are given only for firm matches. Clone size is stated in some rows and not others, as once, few, many or a class when expanded.

abundance: NA
d_gene: NA
j_gene: TRBJ2-2
v_gene: TRBV3-1
CDR3aa: CASSQVPRGPGVGTGELFF
CDR3nt: TGTGCCAGCAGCCAAGTACCCCGCGGGCCGGGGGTGGGCACCGGGGAGCTGTTTTTT

abundance: few
d_gene: TRBD1
j_gene: TRBJ1-2
v_gene: TRBV18
CDR3aa: CASSPSGGLFGGYTF
CDR3nt: TGTGCCAGCTCCCCTTCAGGGGGCCTATTCGGGGGCTACACCTTC

abundance: NA
d_gene: NA
j_gene: TRBJ2-2
v_gene: TRBV19
CDR3aa: CASSIEGGQRTGELFF
CDR3nt: TGTGCCAGTAGTATAGAGGGGGGGCAAAGGACCGGGGAGCTGTTTTTT

abundance: NA
d_gene: NA
j_gene: TRBJ2-3
v_gene: TRBV28
CDR3aa: CASSLTTFRSTDTQYF
CDR3nt: TGTGCCAGCAGTTTAACCACTTTCAGGAGCACAGATACGCAGTATTTT

abundance: few
d_gene: NA
j_gene: TRBJ1-1
v_gene: TRBV12-3/TRBV12-4
CDR3aa: CASSRDTMNTEAFF
CDR3nt: TGTGCCAGCAGTCGGGACACCATGAACACTGAAGCTTTCTTT

abundance: NA
d_gene: NA
j_gene: TRBJ1-2
v_gene: TRBV5-6
CDR3aa: CASTQGITRGGYTF
CDR3nt: TGTGCCAGCACTCAAGGGATTACCCGGGGCGGCTACACCTTC

abundance: NA
d_gene: NA
j_gene: TRBJ1-2
v_gene: TRBV6-5
CDR3aa: CASSYGETGGYTF
CDR3nt: TGTGCCAGCAGTTACGGGGAAACGGGTGGCTACACCTTC

abundance: NA
d_gene: NA
j_gene: TRBJ1-2
v_gene: TRBV7-2
CDR3aa: CASSFGIETGYTF
CDR3nt: TGTGCCAGCAGCTTCGGGATCGAAACTGGCTACACCTTC

abundance: NA
d_gene: NA
j_gene: TRBJ1-1
v_gene: TRBV20-1
CDR3aa: CSAPLAGAEAFF
CDR3nt: TGCAGTGCCCCCCTGGCGGGCGCTGAAGCTTTCTTT

abundance: many
d_gene: NA
j_gene: TRBJ2-2
v_gene: TRBV7-2
CDR3aa: CASSHFTAGELFF
CDR3nt: TGTGCCAGCAGCCATTTCACAGCCGGGGAGCTGTTTTTT

abundance: many
d_gene: NA
j_gene: TRBJ2-2
v_gene: TRBV7-2
CDR3aa: CASSLAGGNTGELFF
CDR3nt: TGTGCCAGCAGCTTAGCGGGAGGAAACACCGGGGAGCTGTTTTTT

abundance: many
d_gene: NA
j_gene: TRBJ1-6
v_gene: TRBV5-6
CDR3aa: CASTGGTTNSPLHF
CDR3nt: TGTGCCAGCACTGGGGGCACAACAAATTCACCCCTCCACTTT

abundance: few
d_gene: NA
j_gene: TRBJ1-4
v_gene: TRBV5-1
CDR3aa: CASSQTGTGSTNEKLFF
CDR3nt: TGCGCCAGCAGCCAGACCGGGACCGGAAGCACTAATGAAAAACTGTTTTTT

abundance: NA
d_gene: NA
j_gene: TRBJ2-7
v_gene: TRBV20-1
CDR3aa: CSARGDVSYEQYF
CDR3nt: TGCAGTGCTAGGGGGGACGTATCCTACGAGCAGTACTTC

abundance: many
d_gene: TRBD1
j_gene: TRBJ2-7
v_gene: TRBV20-1
CDR3aa: CSAPDRAYEQYF
CDR3nt: TGCAGTGCTCCGGACAGGGCCTACGAGCAGTACTTC

abundance: NA
d_gene: NA
j_gene: TRBJ1-4
v_gene: TRBV5-1
CDR3aa: CASSAGTLATNEKLFF
CDR3nt: TGCGCCAGCAGCGCCGGGACCCTCGCAACTAATGAAAAACTGTTTTTT

abundance: once
d_gene: TRBD1
j_gene: TRBJ2-2
v_gene: TRBV28
CDR3aa: CASMRTGNTGELFF
CDR3nt: TGTGCCAGCATGAGGACAGGGAACACCGGGGAGCTGTTTTTT

abundance: NA
d_gene: TRBD2
j_gene: TRBJ2-3
v_gene: TRBV11-2
CDR3aa: CASSLGHHSGGRPSTDTQYF
CDR3nt: TGTGCCAGCAGCTTAGGTCATCATAGCGGGGGGAGGCCCAGCACAGATACGCAGTATTTT

abundance: few
d_gene: NA
j_gene: TRBJ1-2
v_gene: TRBV12-3/TRBV12-4
CDR3aa: CASSRTEYGYTF
CDR3nt: TGTGCCAGCAGTAGGACCGAGTATGGCTACACCTTC

abundance: few
d_gene: NA
j_gene: TRBJ2-1
v_gene: TRBV19
CDR3aa: CASSTSRIRPGEQFF
CDR3nt: TGTGCCAGTAGTACCTCTAGAATACGCCCCGGTGAGCAGTTCTTC

abundance: many
d_gene: NA
j_gene: TRBJ2-7
v_gene: TRBV5-1
CDR3aa: CASSFGGRSVVYEQYF
CDR3nt: TGCGCCAGCAGCTTTGGGGGCCGTTCTGTTGTCTACGAGCAGTACTTC

abundance: many
d_gene: TRBD2
j_gene: TRBJ2-3
v_gene: TRBV12-3/TRBV12-4
CDR3aa: CASTPSGPTDTQYF
CDR3nt: TGTGCCAGCACCCCTAGCGGCCCCACAGATACGCAGTATTTT

abundance: NA
d_gene: TRBD2
j_gene: TRBJ2-5
v_gene: TRBV4-2
CDR3aa: CASSQGERGGTGETQYF
CDR3nt: TGTGCCAGCAGCCAAGGGGAGCGGGGGGGCACGGGTGAGACCCAGTACTTC

abundance: NA
d_gene: NA
j_gene: TRBJ2-7
v_gene: TRBV5-1
CDR3aa: CASSLGFGDRHEQYF
CDR3nt: TGCGCCAGCAGCTTGGGTTTCGGGGATCGCCACGAGCAGTACTTC

abundance: many
d_gene: TRBD1
j_gene: TRBJ2-7
v_gene: TRBV18
CDR3aa: CASSTTGGSYEQYF
CDR3nt: TGTGCCAGCTCAACCACAGGGGGCTCCTACGAGCAGTACTTC

abundance: NA
d_gene: NA
j_gene: TRBJ2-3
v_gene: TRBV7-8
CDR3aa: CASSLPPADTQYF
CDR3nt: TGTGCCAGCAGCTTGCCCCCGGCAGATACGCAGTATTTT

abundance: many
d_gene: TRBD1
j_gene: TRBJ1-2
v_gene: TRBV12-3/TRBV12-4
CDR3aa: CASSRDSYGYTF
CDR3nt: TGTGCCAGCAGCCGGGACAGCTATGGCTACACCTTC

abundance: NA
d_gene: NA
j_gene: TRBJ2-1
v_gene: TRBV27
CDR3aa: CASSRHDEQFF
CDR3nt: TGTGCCAGCAGTCGCCACGATGAGCAGTTCTTC

abundance: few
d_gene: TRBD2
j_gene: TRBJ2-5
v_gene: TRBV6-2/TRBV6-3
CDR3aa: CASERGAGETQYF
CDR3nt: TGTGCCAGCGAGCGGGGGGCGGGGGAGACCCAGTACTTC

abundance: few
d_gene: NA
j_gene: TRBJ2-3
v_gene: TRBV11-2
CDR3aa: CASSLVGGPDTQYF
CDR3nt: TGTGCCAGCAGCTTGGTGGGGGGGCCAGATACGCAGTATTTT

abundance: few
d_gene: TRBD2
j_gene: TRBJ2-1
v_gene: TRBV7-9
CDR3aa: CASSLGTSGGQNEQFF
CDR3nt: TGTGCCAGCAGCTTGGGGACTAGCGGGGGCCAAAATGAGCAGTTCTTC

abundance: few
d_gene: TRBD2
j_gene: TRBJ2-3
v_gene: TRBV20-1
CDR3aa: CSARVGLASDTQYF
CDR3nt: TGCAGTGCTAGAGTGGGACTAGCAAGCGACACGCAGTATTTT

abundance: many
d_gene: TRBD2
j_gene: TRBJ2-3
v_gene: TRBV6-1
CDR3aa: CASSKRTSGNVKRGTDTQYF
CDR3nt: TGTGCCAGCAGTAAGCGGACTAGCGGGAACGTCAAAAGAGGCACAGATACGCAGTATTTT

abundance: few
d_gene: TRBD1
j_gene: TRBJ2-1
v_gene: TRBV6-1
CDR3aa: CASRPGQGAYEQFF
CDR3nt: TGTGCCAGCAGACCGGGACAGGGGGCCTATGAGCAGTTCTTC

abundance: NA
d_gene: TRBD2
j_gene: TRBJ2-1
v_gene: TRBV9
CDR3aa: CASSVEERTSPNEQFF
CDR3nt: TGTGCCAGCAGCGTAGAGGAGAGGACTAGCCCCAATGAGCAGTTCTTC

abundance: many
d_gene: NA
j_gene: TRBJ1-1
v_gene: TRBV7-2
CDR3aa: CASSLVQKNTEAFF
CDR3nt: TGTGCCAGCAGCTTGGTACAGAAGAACACTGAAGCTTTCTTT

abundance: few
d_gene: NA
j_gene: TRBJ2-7
v_gene: TRBV20-1
CDR3aa: CSARDARHYEQYF
CDR3nt: TGCAGTGCTAGAGATGCGAGACACTACGAGCAGTACTTC

abundance: NA
d_gene: TRBD2
j_gene: TRBJ2-3
v_gene: TRBV29-1
CDR3aa: CSVLGTSGSTDTQYF
CDR3nt: TGCAGCGTTCTGGGGACTAGCGGGAGCACAGATACGCAGTATTTT

abundance: few
d_gene: NA
j_gene: TRBJ1-1
v_gene: TRBV10-3
CDR3aa: CAISDTGMNTEAFF
CDR3nt: TGTGCCATCAGTGATACAGGCATGAACACTGAAGCTTTCTTT

abundance: few
d_gene: NA
j_gene: TRBJ1-6
v_gene: TRBV27
CDR3aa: CASSPAGVNNSPLHF
CDR3nt: TGTGCCAGCAGCCCCGCCGGGGTAAATAATTCACCCCTCCACTTT

abundance: few
d_gene: NA
j_gene: TRBJ2-1
v_gene: TRBV20-1
CDR3aa: CSARDQGGRFEQFF
CDR3nt: TGCAGTGCTAGAGATCAGGGGGGAAGGTTTGAGCAGTTCTTC

abundance: many
d_gene: TRBD1
j_gene: TRBJ2-1
v_gene: TRBV3-1
CDR3aa: CASSQVRQGFEQFF
CDR3nt: TGTGCCAGCAGCCAAGTCCGACAGGGGTTTGAGCAGTTCTTC

abundance: medium-sized
d_gene: NA
j_gene: TRBJ2-1
v_gene: TRBV2
CDR3aa: CASSEFRANEQFF
CDR3nt: TGTGCCAGCAGTGAATTCAGGGCCAATGAGCAGTTCTTC

abundance: many
d_gene: TRBD2
j_gene: TRBJ2-1
v_gene: TRBV7-9
CDR3aa: CASSLGAGDNNEQFF
CDR3nt: TGTGCCAGCAGCTTAGGAGCGGGGGATAACAATGAGCAGTTCTTC

abundance: NA
d_gene: TRBD2
j_gene: TRBJ2-7
v_gene: TRBV6-2/TRBV6-3
CDR3aa: CASSYSWDYQSYEQYF
CDR3nt: TGTGCCAGCAGTTACTCGTGGGACTATCAGTCCTACGAGCAGTACTTC

abundance: many
d_gene: NA
j_gene: TRBJ2-3
v_gene: TRBV5-1
CDR3aa: CASRRGLSSSDTQYF
CDR3nt: TGCGCCAGCCGTAGGGGACTTAGTTCATCCGATACGCAGTATTTT

abundance: many
d_gene: NA
j_gene: TRBJ1-1
v_gene: TRBV6-1
CDR3aa: CASSDVLNTEAFF
CDR3nt: TGTGCCAGCAGTGATGTTTTGAACACTGAAGCTTTCTTT

abundance: many
d_gene: NA
j_gene: TRBJ2-2
v_gene: TRBV19
CDR3aa: CASSPLAWGGELFF
CDR3nt: TGTGCCAGTTCCCCACTAGCATGGGGGGGGGAGCTGTTTTTT

abundance: few
d_gene: NA
j_gene: TRBJ2-7
v_gene: TRBV28
CDR3aa: CASSSGSKEQYF
CDR3nt: TGTGCCAGCAGCTCCGGTTCTAAAGAGCAGTACTTC

abundance: few
d_gene: TRBD1
j_gene: TRBJ1-5
v_gene: TRBV12-3/TRBV12-4
CDR3aa: CASSLGQGAGEPQHF
CDR3nt: TGTGCCAGCAGTTTAGGGCAGGGGGCGGGAGAGCCCCAGCATTTT

abundance: few
d_gene: NA
j_gene: TRBJ2-1
v_gene: TRBV5-6
CDR3aa: CASSPLGGSYNEQFF
CDR3nt: TGTGCCAGCAGCCCGTTAGGGGGTTCCTACAATGAGCAGTTCTTC

abundance: NA
d_gene: NA
j_gene: TRBJ2-7
v_gene: TRBV5-1
CDR3aa: CASSLVDSGIYEQYF
CDR3nt: TGCGCCAGCAGCTTGGTAGATTCGGGAATCTACGAGCAGTACTTC

abundance: few
d_gene: NA
j_gene: TRBJ1-5
v_gene: TRBV6-1
CDR3aa: CASSRTSRGNQPQHF
CDR3nt: TGTGCCAGCAGCCGGACCAGCAGGGGCAATCAGCCCCAGCATTTT

abundance: few
d_gene: NA
j_gene: TRBJ2-3
v_gene: TRBV30
CDR3aa: CAWSRRGSTDTQYF
CDR3nt: TGTGCCTGGAGTCGCCGGGGGTCCACAGATACGCAGTATTTT

abundance: NA
d_gene: NA
j_gene: TRBJ1-5
v_gene: TRBV7-6
CDR3aa: CASSLAHQPQHF
CDR3nt: TGTGCCAGCAGCTTAGCCCATCAGCCCCAGCATTTT

abundance: NA
d_gene: TRBD1
j_gene: TRBJ2-1
v_gene: TRBV20-1
CDR3aa: CSARAGGSYNEQFF
CDR3nt: TGCAGTGCTAGGGCAGGGGGCTCCTACAATGAGCAGTTCTTC

abundance: NA
d_gene: NA
j_gene: TRBJ2-1
v_gene: TRBV6-2/TRBV6-3
CDR3aa: CASSPPAGVHEQFF
CDR3nt: TGTGCCAGCTCCCCCCCGGCCGGGGTCCATGAGCAGTTCTTC

abundance: many
d_gene: NA
j_gene: TRBJ2-2
v_gene: TRBV2
CDR3aa: CASTGYWSGELFF
CDR3nt: TGTGCCAGCACTGGTTACTGGTCCGGGGAGCTGTTTTTT

abundance: few
d_gene: NA
j_gene: TRBJ1-1
v_gene: TRBV20-1
CDR3aa: CSARDRRSNTEAFF
CDR3nt: TGCAGTGCTAGAGATCGAAGGTCGAACACTGAAGCTTTCTTT